This TCR beta chain originates from a study of T cell repertoires in cytomegalovirus infection. A few counts support this clonotype. Its antigen is not identified. TCRdb fed the reads into MiXCR, producing one record per CDR3 protein. The sample holds about 770,000 distinct CDR3 sequences, almost 30% seen once. The TCR comes from a human donor in good health (CMV status not recorded). Some clones in this sample may be carry-over from other donors' samples. Sequencing was performed on cultured CD8+ T cells from PBMCs, taken from culture after CMV antigen stimulation.

CDR3 protein: CASKGGISPLHF. CDR3 DNA sequence: TGTGCCAGCAAGGGGGGTATCTCACCCCTCCACTTT. V usage is TRBV27 and J usage is TRBJ1-6; the D gene is possibly TRBD1 (6 bases). The CDR3 is 12 residues long. CDR1 and CDR2 (germline): MNHEY, SMNVEV (reference sequence). Trimming took 7 bases from V and 10 from J, leaving 11 bases between them.